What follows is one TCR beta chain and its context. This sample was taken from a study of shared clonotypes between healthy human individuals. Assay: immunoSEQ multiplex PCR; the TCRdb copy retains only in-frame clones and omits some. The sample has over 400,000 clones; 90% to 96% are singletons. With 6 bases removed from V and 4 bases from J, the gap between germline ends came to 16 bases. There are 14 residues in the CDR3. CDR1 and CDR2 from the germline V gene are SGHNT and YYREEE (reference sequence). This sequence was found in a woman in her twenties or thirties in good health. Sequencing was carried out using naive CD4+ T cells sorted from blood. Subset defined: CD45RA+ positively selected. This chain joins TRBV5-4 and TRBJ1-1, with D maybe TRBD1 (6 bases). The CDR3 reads CASTDRGGPTEAFF. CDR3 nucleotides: TGTGCCAGCACCGACCGGGGGGGCCCCACTGAAGCTTTCTTT.